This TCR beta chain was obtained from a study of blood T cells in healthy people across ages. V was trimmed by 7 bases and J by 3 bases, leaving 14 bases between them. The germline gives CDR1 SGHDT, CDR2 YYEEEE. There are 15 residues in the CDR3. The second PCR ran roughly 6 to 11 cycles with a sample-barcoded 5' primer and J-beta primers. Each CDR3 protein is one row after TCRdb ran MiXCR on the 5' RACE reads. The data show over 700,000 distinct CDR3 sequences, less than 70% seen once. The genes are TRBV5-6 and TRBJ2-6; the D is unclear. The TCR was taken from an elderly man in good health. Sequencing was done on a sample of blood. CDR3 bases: TGTGCCAGCCGCGAATATGGTGATGGGGCCAACGTCCTGACTTTC. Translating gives CASREYGDGANVLTF.